Described below is a single T cell receptor beta chain sequence and its context. The target of this receptor is not known. Because it lacks the conserved phenylalanine or tryptophan at the end, this CDR3 is likely a read error. Because the CDR3's place on the DNA is in doubt, the DNA is left out and the CDR3 is given as listed by TCRdb. The meaning of the sample's treatment or condition label: allogeneic hematopoietic cell transplantation with graft depleted of TCRalphabeta T cells and CD19 B cells. The children who served as transplant recipients had been given grafts of TCRalphabeta/CD19-depleted allogeneic hematopoietic cells. This sample was taken from a study of T-cell reconstitution after alpha-beta-depleted transplantation in children listed by TCRdb under 2016. Background on the whole study: T-cell immune reconstitution after TCRalphabeta/CD19-depleted allogeneic hematopoietic cell transplantation in children was quantitatively tracked in the study by means of TCR repertoire profiling.

The receptor library was made with PCR. The instrument given in TCRdb is Illumina HiSeq 2500. To normalize quantification of the TCRbeta repertoire, the TCR libraries were built with molecular barcoding that relied on unique molecular identifiers. Using fastp trimming at Q25 and MiXCR clonotype assembly, TCRdb reanalyzed the public sequencing data and kept in-frame beta chains. Merged by CDR3 protein, the rows form single entries marked with the most common genes and DNA. The sample records about 340,000 distinct CDR3 sequences, around 15% of which are singletons. Of the sample, around 38% is held by the ten largest clones. The CDR3 is 12 residues long, counting both termini. CDR1 and CDR2 (GTSNPN, SVGIG) derive from the germline V gene (reference sequence). On the study overall, not on this receptor specifically: Over subsequent months, a decline in hyperexpanded clone frequencies was noted, and after one year, T-cell counts and TCRbeta diversity were mostly ascribed to newly produced T cells. In some patients, the high TCRbeta diversity seen at day 60 was put down to recipient T cells and intrathymic progenitors that had survived conditioning. Apparently early alphabetaT-cell count recovery about two months after transplant reportedly relied on only several hundred rapidly expanded clones derived from non-depleted graft cells.

The sequence came from a male patient aged 2 to 9 who had a stem cell transplant for acute lymphoblastic leukemia, so the T cells may come from the graft donor. The sequences come from PBMCs, mostly from graft donor cells, collected 360 days after TCRalphabeta/CD19-depleted stem cell transplant. The chain employs TRBV30 and TRBJ2-1; the table's D call, TRBD1, has no DNA check behind it. CDR3 sequence: CAWIPGVQGTTA.